The TCR beta chain described here comes from a study of T-cell memory formation after mild COVID-19. Regarding the study as a whole: From day 15 to 85, contracting clones were balanced between CD4 and CD8, whereas later expanders leaned toward CD4+.

Trimming pared 4 bases from V and 5 bases from J, leaving 14 bases between. Germline V gene data show CDR1 as SGHTA and CDR2 as FQGNSA. The CDR3 totals 14 residues. TCRdb used MiXCR to reprocess the 5' RACE reads, holding one entry per CDR3 protein. The sample has roughly 240,000 distinct CDR3 sequences, roughly 15% seen once; the top ten hold less than 2.5%. Points on this clonotype: The antigen is not known.

The clonotype comes from an adult woman who had mild COVID-19 (a few samples of this study predate the infection). Cell type and time point are not known. The sample comprised PBMCs or a T cell subset sorted from them (not recorded which). This rearrangement joins TRBV7-2 to TRBJ1-2; no firm D call. The CDR3 bases are TGTGCCAGCAGCTCCCCGACGAGGGTATATGGCTACACCTTC. This translates into CASSSPTRVYGYTF.